This T cell receptor beta chain derives from a study of T cell responses to AZD1222 COVID-19 vaccine. Worth noting for this clone: What it recognizes is unknown.

Whole-study findings and limits: Compared with day 0, the breadth and depth of the Spike-specific TCR repertoire rose significantly after two doses of AZD1222. The donors showed a predominance of white British ancestry and of females, with possible underestimation of clonal diversity.

Germline V gives CDR1 KGHSH, CDR2 LQKENI. The CDR3 is 13 amino acids. V dropped 4 bases and J dropped 4 bases, with 11 bases sitting between them. TCRdb's copy holds only in-frame clones and misses some; the assay was immunoSEQ multiplex PCR. The sample contains under 150,000 clones, approximately 85% of which appear only once. The chain carries TRBV18 and TRBJ2-7; possibly TRBD1 for D (5 bases). The TCR sequence derives from an adult who received the AZD1222 COVID-19 vaccine. The source material was peripheral blood, sampled 28 days after the second AZD1222 dose. The DNA for the CDR3 is TGTGCCAGCTCACAGGGGATAAGGTACGAGCAGTACTTC. It specifies CASSQGIRYEQYF.